A selection of T cell receptor beta chains follows, all from one sample in a study of cytomegalovirus exposure and HLA in healthy donors. Sequencing used immunoSEQ multiplex PCR; TCRdb keeps in-frame clones, though not all of them. Among some 150,000 clones listed, around 80% were seen once. Source material: PBMCs. The receptors were gathered from a woman aged 25-40 years in good health and CMV-seropositive. Each CDR3 is given with its conserved first and last residue. D genes are given only for firm matches. The size field is filled for only some rows; it gives once, few, many or a size class.

size	D	length	J	V	CDR3	DNA
few	NA	16	TRBJ1-2	TRBV7-7	CASSPPPPVCSIRYTF	TGTGCCAGCAGCCCCCCCCCGCCGGTGTGCTCCATCCGCTACACCTTC
NA	TRBD1	15	TRBJ1-2	TRBV9	CASSAYRGPGYGYTF	TGTGCCAGCAGCGCGTACAGGGGGCCGGGGTATGGCTACACCTTC
NA	NA	18	TRBJ1-2	TRBV19	CASKRSSRPGDRLYGYTF	TGTGCCAGTAAGAGGAGCTCAAGGCCCGGAGACAGACTCTATGGCTACACCTTC
few	TRBD1	17	TRBJ2-2	TRBV4-3	CASSPGTGGGGTGELFF	TGCGCCAGCAGCCCGGGGACAGGGGGCGGGGGGACCGGGGAGCTGTTTTTT
NA	TRBD2	13	TRBJ2-2	TRBV29-1	CSVEGGVTGELFF	TGCAGCGTTGAGGGAGGGGTCACCGGGGAGCTGTTTTTT
NA	TRBD1	11	TRBJ1-4	TRBV30	CAWSGQGEMRF	TGTGCCTGGAGTGGTCAGGGGGAGATGCGGTTT
NA	TRBD2	17	TRBJ2-6	TRBV19	CASTTGGQSSGANVLTF	TGTGCCAGTACTACGGGAGGCCAGAGCTCTGGGGCCAACGTCCTGACTTTC
NA	NA	12	TRBJ1-4	TRBV5-4	CASSPPGGKLFF	TGTGCCAGCAGCCCCCCCGGGGGAAAACTGTTTTTT
NA	TRBD1	14	TRBJ2-7	TRBV9	CASSVDRDSYEQYF	TGTGCCAGCAGCGTCGACAGGGATTCCTACGAGCAGTACTTC
NA	NA	13	TRBJ1-1	TRBV7-2	CASSQPWETEAFF	TGTGCCAGCAGCCAGCCCTGGGAGACTGAAGCTTTCTTT
NA	NA	14	TRBJ2-7	TRBV9	CASSTGLSSYEQYF	TGTGCCAGCAGCACCGGACTGAGCTCCTACGAGCAGTACTTC
NA	TRBD1	15	TRBJ1-6	TRBV2	CASSRPGQGASPLHF	TGTGCCAGCAGTCGCCCGGGACAGGGTGCTTCACCCCTCCACTTT
NA	NA	14	TRBJ2-1	TRBV30	CAWSVDSTYNEQFF	TGTGCCTGGAGTGTGGACAGCACCTACAATGAGCAGTTCTTC
NA	TRBD2	16	TRBJ2-3	TRBV5-1	CASSLGLAGVTDTQYF	TGCGCCAGCAGCCTCGGACTAGCGGGGGTCACAGATACGCAGTATTTT
NA	TRBD1	15	TRBJ1-2	TRBV10-3	CAISESKGQGGGYTF	TGTGCCATCAGTGAGTCAAAGGGACAGGGGGGCGGCTACACCTTC
NA	NA	15	TRBJ1-1	TRBV27	CASSLWGGIRTEAFF	TGTGCCAGCAGTTTATGGGGGGGGATTCGGACTGAAGCTTTCTTT
NA	NA	15	TRBJ1-1	TRBV6-1	CASSEWAGANTEAFF	TGTGCCAGCAGTGAATGGGCAGGGGCGAACACTGAAGCTTTCTTT
NA	NA	15	TRBJ1-2	TRBV25-1	CASSESDGLRSGYTF	TGTGCCAGCAGTGAAAGTGATGGCCTCCGGAGCGGCTACACCTTC
NA	TRBD1	12	TRBJ1-4	TRBV2	CASGTDNEKLFF	TGTGCCAGTGGGACAGATAATGAAAAACTGTTTTTT
NA	NA	18	TRBJ2-3	TRBV4-3	CASSQGVGGGGGTDTQYF	TGCGCCAGCAGCCAAGGGGTGGGAGGGGGGGGAGGCACAGATACGCAGTATTTT
once	NA	14	TRBJ2-7	TRBV19	CASSMMWGDNEQYF	TGTGCCAGTAGTATGATGTGGGGGGATAACGAGCAGTACTTC
NA	TRBD1	14	TRBJ1-4	TRBV5-4	CASSRQGINEKLFF	TGTGCCAGCAGTCGACAGGGGATTAATGAAAAACTGTTTTTT
NA	TRBD1	15	TRBJ1-1	TRBV12-5	CASGQGAREDTEAFF	TGTGCTAGTGGTCAGGGGGCTAGGGAGGACACTGAAGCTTTCTTT
NA	TRBD2	20	TRBJ2-5	TRBV9	CASSVAGLAGAAGVLETQYF	TGTGCCAGCAGCGTAGCAGGACTAGCGGGGGCGGCGGGAGTTTTGGAGACCCAGTACTTC
NA	TRBD2	15	TRBJ2-7	TRBV5-1	CASSLGGGYSYEQYF	TGCGCCAGCAGCTTGGGGGGGGGATACTCCTACGAGCAGTACTTC
NA	TRBD2	18	TRBJ2-2	TRBV7-4	CASSLARSSGGETGELFF	TGTGCCAGCAGCTTAGCGAGGTCGAGCGGGGGGGAAACCGGGGAGCTGTTTTTT
NA	NA	14	TRBJ2-5	TRBV7-2	CASSLKAGAETQYF	TGTGCCAGCAGCCTGAAGGCGGGGGCGGAGACCCAGTACTTC
NA	TRBD1	17	TRBJ2-3	TRBV4-3	CASSQGEQGAGTDTQYF	TGCGCCAGCAGCCAAGGAGAGCAGGGGGCGGGCACAGATACGCAGTATTTT
NA	NA	16	TRBJ2-2	TRBV21-1	CASSKRTGTNTGELFF	TGTGCCAGCAGCAAGAGGACAGGGACTAACACCGGGGAGCTGTTTTTT
NA	NA	14	TRBJ2-2	TRBV7-2	CASSPRLNTGELFF	TGTGCCAGCAGCCCCCGACTTAACACCGGGGAGCTGTTTTTT
few	NA	13	TRBJ1-2	TRBV5-1	CASSFGRAYGYTF	TGCGCCAGCAGCTTTGGGAGGGCCTATGGCTACACCTTC
NA	NA	14	TRBJ1-4	TRBV28	CASSLNMGLEKLFF	TGTGCCAGCAGTTTAAACATGGGCCTAGAAAAACTGTTTTTT
NA	NA	19	TRBJ1-4	TRBV4-3	CASSQGSFGGLQTNEKLFF	TGCGCCAGCAGCCAAGGGTCTTTTGGGGGACTTCAAACTAATGAAAAACTGTTTTTT
NA	NA	15	TRBJ1-2	TRBV6-1	CASTKLGGLDYGYTF	TGTGCCAGCACCAAACTCGGGGGGCTCGACTATGGCTACACCTTC
NA	TRBD1	16	TRBJ2-7	TRBV11-2	CASSLGAGGLGGEQYF	TGTGCCAGCAGCTTGGGGGCAGGGGGCTTAGGTGGCGAGCAGTACTTC
NA	NA	15	TRBJ1-1	TRBV28	CASSFKRQYDTEAFF	TGTGCCAGCAGTTTTAAGCGGCAGTACGACACTGAAGCTTTCTTT
few	TRBD2	16	TRBJ2-1	TRBV10-3	CAISETWLAGVIEQFF	TGTGCCATCAGTGAGACGTGGCTAGCGGGGGTAATTGAGCAGTTCTTC
NA	TRBD2	14	TRBJ2-7	TRBV7-2	CASSLTSGGGEQYF	TGTGCCAGCAGCCTAACTAGCGGGGGAGGAGAGCAGTACTTC
NA	NA	14	TRBJ1-2	TRBV19	CASSIHRATYGYTF	TGTGCCAGTAGTATACACAGGGCCACCTATGGCTACACCTTC
NA	TRBD1	14	TRBJ2-3	TRBV7-2	CASSGARGQDTQYF	TGTGCCAGCAGCGGGGCCAGGGGGCAAGATACGCAGTATTTT
few	TRBD2	15	TRBJ2-3	TRBV9	CASSVGRVRTDTQYF	TGTGCCAGCAGCGTCGGGAGGGTACGCACAGATACGCAGTATTTT
NA	NA	15	TRBJ2-7	TRBV11-2	CASSLGEGVSYEQYF	TGTGCCAGCAGCCTTGGGGAGGGGGTCTCCTACGAGCAGTACTTC
NA	NA	10	TRBJ1-1	TRBV30	CAWSTGRAFF	TGTGCCTGGTCAACAGGGAGAGCTTTCTTT
NA	NA	15	TRBJ2-7	TRBV7-2	CASSLGRGKLYEQYF	TGTGCCAGCAGCTTAGGTCGTGGCAAGTTGTACGAGCAGTACTTC
NA	NA	14	TRBJ2-1	TRBV7-2	CASSLVNSANEQFF	TGTGCCAGCAGCTTAGTTAATAGCGCCAATGAGCAGTTCTTC
NA	NA	14	TRBJ1-5	TRBV7-2	CASSLLSGNQPQHF	TGTGCCAGCAGCTTATTATCGGGCAATCAGCCCCAGCATTTT
once	TRBD1	15	TRBJ1-5	TRBV15	CATSRSVQGPAPQHF	TGTGCCACCAGCAGATCCGTACAGGGGCCGGCGCCCCAGCATTTT
NA	TRBD1	15	TRBJ1-4	TRBV11-3	CASSPGDRANEKLFF	TGTGCCAGCAGCCCGGGGGACAGGGCTAATGAAAAACTGTTTTTT
NA	TRBD2	14	TRBJ2-3	TRBV5-4	CASSGGTSPDTQYF	TGTGCCAGCAGCGGCGGGACTAGCCCAGATACGCAGTATTTT
NA	TRBD2	16	TRBJ2-3	TRBV18	CASSSGLAGTTDTQYF	TGTGCCAGCTCATCGGGACTAGCGGGGACCACAGATACGCAGTATTTT
few	NA	14	TRBJ2-5	TRBV5-8	CASSLAAPVETQYF	TGTGCCAGCAGCTTGGCCGCGCCGGTAGAGACCCAGTACTTC
NA	TRBD1	16	TRBJ2-7	TRBV7-9	CASSLMSWTGHYEQYF	TGTGCCAGCAGCTTAATGTCCTGGACAGGGCACTACGAGCAGTACTTC
NA	NA	13	TRBJ1-5	TRBV30	CAWSPLLNQPQHF	TGTGCCTGGAGTCCACTCCTGAATCAGCCCCAGCATTTT
once	TRBD1	15	TRBJ1-2	TRBV5-1	CASSRDRGEGYGYTF	TGCGCCAGCAGCCGCGACAGGGGCGAAGGCTATGGCTACACCTTC
NA	NA	12	TRBJ2-1	TRBV6-6	CASSYLGDEQFF	TGTGCCAGCAGTTACCTAGGGGATGAGCAGTTCTTC
NA	NA	13	TRBJ1-2	TRBV5-6	CASSPSGNYGYTF	TGTGCCAGCAGCCCGTCCGGGAACTATGGCTACACCTTC
NA	NA	14	TRBJ1-5	TRBV19	CASSKDSRVQPQHF	TGTGCCAGTAGTAAGGACAGCCGGGTCCAGCCCCAGCATTTT
once	NA	15	TRBJ2-5	TRBV13	CASSRRRDMRETQYF	TGTGCCAGCAGCCGTCGTCGGGACATGAGGGAGACCCAGTACTTC
NA	TRBD2	16	TRBJ2-3	TRBV7-9	CASSPGLAGGRDTQYF	TGTGCCAGCAGCCCCGGACTAGCGGGGGGTCGTGATACGCAGTATTTT